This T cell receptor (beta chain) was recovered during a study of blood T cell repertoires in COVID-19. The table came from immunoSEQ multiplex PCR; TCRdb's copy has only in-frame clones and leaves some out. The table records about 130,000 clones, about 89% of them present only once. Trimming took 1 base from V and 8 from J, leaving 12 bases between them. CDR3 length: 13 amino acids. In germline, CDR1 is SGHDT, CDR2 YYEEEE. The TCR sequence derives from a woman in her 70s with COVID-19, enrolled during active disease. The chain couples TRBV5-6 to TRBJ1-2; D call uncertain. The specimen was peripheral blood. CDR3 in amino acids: CASSLWVTGGYTF. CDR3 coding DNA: TGTGCCAGCAGCTTGTGGGTTACGGGGGGCTACACCTTC.